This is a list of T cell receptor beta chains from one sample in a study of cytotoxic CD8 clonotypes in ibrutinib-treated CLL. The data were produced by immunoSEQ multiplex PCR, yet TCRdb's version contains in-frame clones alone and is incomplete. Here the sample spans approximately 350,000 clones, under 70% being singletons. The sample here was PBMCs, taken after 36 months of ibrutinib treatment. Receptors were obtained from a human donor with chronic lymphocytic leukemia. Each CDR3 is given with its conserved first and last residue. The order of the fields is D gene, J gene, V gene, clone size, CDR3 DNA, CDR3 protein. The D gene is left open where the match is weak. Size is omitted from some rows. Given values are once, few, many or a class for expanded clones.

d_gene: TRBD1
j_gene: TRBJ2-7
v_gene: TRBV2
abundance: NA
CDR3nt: TGTGCCAGCAGTGACAGGGGGTACGAGCAGTACTTC
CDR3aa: CASSDRGYEQYF

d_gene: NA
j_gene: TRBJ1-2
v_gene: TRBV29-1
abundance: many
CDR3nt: TGCAGCGTTGAAGATCGTCCTCTAGGGTACACCTTC
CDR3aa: CSVEDRPLGYTF

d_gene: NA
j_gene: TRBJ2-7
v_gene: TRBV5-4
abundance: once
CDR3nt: TGTGCCAGCAGCTTGGGGGTTAGCTCCTACGAGCAGTACTTC
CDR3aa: CASSLGVSSYEQYF

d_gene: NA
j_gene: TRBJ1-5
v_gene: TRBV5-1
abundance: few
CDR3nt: TGCGCCAGCAGCTTGATGGGCAATCAGCCCCAGCATTTT
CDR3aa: CASSLMGNQPQHF

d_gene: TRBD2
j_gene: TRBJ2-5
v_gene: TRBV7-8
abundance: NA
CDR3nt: TGTGCCAGCATGAGCGGGAGAGAGACCCAGTACTTC
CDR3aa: CASMSGRETQYF

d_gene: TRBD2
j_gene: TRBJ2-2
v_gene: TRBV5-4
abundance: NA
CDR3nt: TGTGCCAGCAGCTCGCCGGGACTAGCGGGAGTTGGGGAGCTGTTTTTT
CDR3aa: CASSSPGLAGVGELFF

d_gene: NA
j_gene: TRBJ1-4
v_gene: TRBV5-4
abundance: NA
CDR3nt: TGTGCCAGCAGCTTCTCCCGGACGGAGGAAAAACTGTTTTTT
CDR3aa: CASSFSRTEEKLFF

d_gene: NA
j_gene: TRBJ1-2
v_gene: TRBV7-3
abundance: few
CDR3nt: TGTGCCAGCAGCTTAACGGGAACGGCGGATGGCTACACCTTC
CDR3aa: CASSLTGTADGYTF

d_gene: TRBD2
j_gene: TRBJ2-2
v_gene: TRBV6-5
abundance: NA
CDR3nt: TGTGCCAGCAGTCCCGGGACTACGAACACCGGGGAGCTGTTTTTT
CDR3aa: CASSPGTTNTGELFF

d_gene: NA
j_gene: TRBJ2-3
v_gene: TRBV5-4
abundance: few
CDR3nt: TGTGCCAGCAGCTTGGGGGGGGCTAGCACAGATACGCAGTATTTT
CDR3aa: CASSLGGASTDTQYF

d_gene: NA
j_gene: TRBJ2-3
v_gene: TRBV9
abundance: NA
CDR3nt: TGTGCCAGCAGCGCCCTAGATGGGGGGCGCGCAGATACGCAGTATTTT
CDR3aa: CASSALDGGRADTQYF

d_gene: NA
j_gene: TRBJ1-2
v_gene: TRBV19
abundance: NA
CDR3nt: TGTGCCAGTAGTATCGAAGAGAGGGGAGGGTGGACTAACTATGGCTACACCTTC
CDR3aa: CASSIEERGGWTNYGYTF

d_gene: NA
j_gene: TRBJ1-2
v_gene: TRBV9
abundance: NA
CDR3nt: TGTGCCAGCAGCGTAAGGGTAGACGGCTACACCTTC
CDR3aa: CASSVRVDGYTF

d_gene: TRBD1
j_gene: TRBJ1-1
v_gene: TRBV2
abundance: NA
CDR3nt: TGTGCCAGCAAATTGGGACAGGGGAACACTGAAGCTTTCTTT
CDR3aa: CASKLGQGNTEAFF

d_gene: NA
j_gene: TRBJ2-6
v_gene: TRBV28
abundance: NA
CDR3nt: TGTGCCAGCAGTCCTACAGGGACTGGGGCCAACGTCCTGACTTTC
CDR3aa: CASSPTGTGANVLTF

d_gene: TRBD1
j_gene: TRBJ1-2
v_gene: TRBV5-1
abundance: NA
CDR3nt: TGCGCCAGCAGCTTGGCCTTATCCGGGACAGGGGGTGGATTCTATGGCTACACCTTC
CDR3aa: CASSLALSGTGGGFYGYTF

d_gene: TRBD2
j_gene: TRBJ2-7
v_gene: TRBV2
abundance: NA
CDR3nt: TGTGCCAGCAGTGTTGGCGGGGGGGCTTCCTACGAGCAGTACTTC
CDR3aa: CASSVGGGASYEQYF

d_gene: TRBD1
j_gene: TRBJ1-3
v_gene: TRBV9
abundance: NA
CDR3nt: TGTGCCAGCAGTACCCCAGGGGGCGCTGGAAACACCATATATTTT
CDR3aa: CASSTPGGAGNTIYF

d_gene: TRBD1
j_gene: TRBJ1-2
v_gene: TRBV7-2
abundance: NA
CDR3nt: TGTGCCAGCAGGAACAGGGGGCGTGACTATGGCTACACCTTC
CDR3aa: CASRNRGRDYGYTF

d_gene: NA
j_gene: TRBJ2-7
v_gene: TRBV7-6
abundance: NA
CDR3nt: TGTGCCAGCAGCTTAGACACATCCTACTCCTACGAGCAGTACTTC
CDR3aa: CASSLDTSYSYEQYF

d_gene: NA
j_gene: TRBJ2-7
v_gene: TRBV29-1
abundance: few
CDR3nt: TGCAGCGTCTCCGGTTCGCCCTACGAGCAGTACTTC
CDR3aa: CSVSGSPYEQYF

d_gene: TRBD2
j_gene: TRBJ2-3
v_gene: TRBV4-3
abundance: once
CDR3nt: TGCGCCAGCAGCCCTCGACTAGCGGGAGGATCAGATACGCAGTATTTT
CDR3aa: CASSPRLAGGSDTQYF

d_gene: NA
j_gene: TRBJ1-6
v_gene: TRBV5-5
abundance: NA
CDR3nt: TGTGCCAGCAGCATTGGAGATAATCCACCCCTCCACTTT
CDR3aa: CASSIGDNPPLHF

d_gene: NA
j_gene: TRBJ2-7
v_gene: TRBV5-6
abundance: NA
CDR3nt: TGTGCCAGCAGCTTGGGCCCGGGGTGGGGATCCTACGAGCAGTACTTC
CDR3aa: CASSLGPGWGSYEQYF

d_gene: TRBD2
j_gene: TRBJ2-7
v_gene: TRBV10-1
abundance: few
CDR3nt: TGCGCCAGCAGTTTGACTAGCGGCCCCTACGAGCAGTACTTC
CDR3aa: CASSLTSGPYEQYF

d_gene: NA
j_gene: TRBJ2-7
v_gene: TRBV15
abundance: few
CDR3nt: TGTGCCACCAGCAGAGATCCCACCTACGAGCAGTACTTC
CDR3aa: CATSRDPTYEQYF

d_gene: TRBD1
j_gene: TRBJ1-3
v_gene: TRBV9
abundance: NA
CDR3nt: TGTGCCAGCAGCCCGCATAGGGGGCCTGGAAACACCATATATTTT
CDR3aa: CASSPHRGPGNTIYF

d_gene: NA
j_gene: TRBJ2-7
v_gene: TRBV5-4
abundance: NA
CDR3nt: TGTGCCAGCAGCCCCAGCCCCTACGAGCAGTACTTC
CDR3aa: CASSPSPYEQYF